This entry describes one T cell receptor (beta chain). This record comes from a study of beta chain features in type 1 diabetes. Sequenced material consisted of expressed TCRB transcripts (all of the isolated RNA was reverse transcribed). TCRdb keeps only in-frame clones here, not all; method: immunoSEQ multiplex PCR. Of 150,000 or so clones in the sample, nearly 50% were seen once. CD4+ naive, central memory, regulatory and stem cell-like memory cells were sorted via CD45RO/CCR7/CD25/CD127/CD95/CD27. CDR3 length: 13 residues. Germline CDR1 reads MNHNY; CDR2 reads SVGAGI (reference sequence). J was trimmed by 1 base and V by 10 bases; bases with no gene match: 7.

The chain combines TRBV6-6 with TRBJ2-7; 7 bases line up with TRBD1. What was sequenced was Tregs from blood. The TCR comes from a man aged 18 to 29 in good health. The CDR3 region is CATQGPRSYEQYF. The CDR3 nucleotides are TGTGCCACACAGGGGCCGAGGTCCTACGAGCAGTACTTC.